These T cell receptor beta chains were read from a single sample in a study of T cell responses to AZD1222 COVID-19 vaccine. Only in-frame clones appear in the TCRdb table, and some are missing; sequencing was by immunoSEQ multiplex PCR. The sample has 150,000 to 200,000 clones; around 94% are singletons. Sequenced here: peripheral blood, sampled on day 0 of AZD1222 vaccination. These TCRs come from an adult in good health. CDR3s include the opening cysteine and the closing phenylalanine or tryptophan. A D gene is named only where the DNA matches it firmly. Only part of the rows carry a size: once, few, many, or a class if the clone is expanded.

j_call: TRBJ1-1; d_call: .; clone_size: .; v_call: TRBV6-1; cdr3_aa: CASSEGGTVYTEAFF; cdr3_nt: TGTGCCAGCAGTGAGGGGGGGACGGTTTACACTGAAGCTTTCTTT
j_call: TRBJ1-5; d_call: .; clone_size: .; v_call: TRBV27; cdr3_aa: CASRKIPNQPQHF; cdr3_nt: TGTGCCAGCAGAAAAATCCCTAATCAGCCCCAGCATTTT
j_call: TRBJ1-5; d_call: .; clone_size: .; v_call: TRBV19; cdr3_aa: CASSIKGSNQPQHF; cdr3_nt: TGTGCCAGTAGTATCAAAGGAAGCAATCAGCCCCAGCATTTT
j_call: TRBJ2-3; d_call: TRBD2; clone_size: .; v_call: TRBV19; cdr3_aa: CASSIRPSGGRADTQYF; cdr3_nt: TGTGCCAGTAGTATCCGGCCTAGCGGGGGACGGGCAGATACGCAGTATTTT
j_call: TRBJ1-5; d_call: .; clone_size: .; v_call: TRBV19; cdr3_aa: CASMDGGPGNQPQHF; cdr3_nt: TGTGCCAGTATGGATGGGGGTCCTGGCAATCAGCCCCAGCATTTT
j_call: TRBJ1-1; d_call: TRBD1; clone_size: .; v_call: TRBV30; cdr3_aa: CAWSVSDRVNGTEAFF; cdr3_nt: TGTGCCTGGAGTGTAAGTGACAGGGTTAACGGCACTGAAGCTTTCTTT
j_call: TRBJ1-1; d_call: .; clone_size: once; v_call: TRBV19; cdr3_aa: CASSWGGGRSIFTEAFF; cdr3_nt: TGTGCCAGTAGTTGGGGAGGGGGAAGATCGATCTTCACTGAAGCTTTCTTT
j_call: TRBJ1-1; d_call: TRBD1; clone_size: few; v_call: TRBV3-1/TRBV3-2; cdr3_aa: CASSHSTGYTEAFF; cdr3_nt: TGTGCCAGCAGCCACTCGACAGGGTACACTGAAGCTTTCTTT
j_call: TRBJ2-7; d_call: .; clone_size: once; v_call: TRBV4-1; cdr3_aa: CASSQGPNRAKLSYEQYF; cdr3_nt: TGCGCCAGCAGCCAAGGCCCGAACAGGGCCAAGCTCTCCTACGAGCAGTACTTC
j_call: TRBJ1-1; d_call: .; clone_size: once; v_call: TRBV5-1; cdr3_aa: CASAPFELNTEAFF; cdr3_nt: TGCGCCAGCGCCCCCTTCGAGCTGAACACTGAAGCTTTCTTT
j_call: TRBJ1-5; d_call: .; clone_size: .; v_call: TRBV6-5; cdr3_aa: CATSARTLNQPQHF; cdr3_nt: TGTGCCACCTCGGCTCGGACCCTCAATCAGCCCCAGCATTTT
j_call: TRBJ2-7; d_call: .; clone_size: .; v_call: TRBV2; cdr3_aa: CASQAGRGSYEQYF; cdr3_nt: TGTGCCTCCCAAGCCGGACGGGGGAGCTACGAGCAGTACTTC
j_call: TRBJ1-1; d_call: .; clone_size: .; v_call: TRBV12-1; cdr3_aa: CASTRGNTEAFF; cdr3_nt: TGTGCCAGCACACGAGGGAACACTGAAGCTTTCTTT